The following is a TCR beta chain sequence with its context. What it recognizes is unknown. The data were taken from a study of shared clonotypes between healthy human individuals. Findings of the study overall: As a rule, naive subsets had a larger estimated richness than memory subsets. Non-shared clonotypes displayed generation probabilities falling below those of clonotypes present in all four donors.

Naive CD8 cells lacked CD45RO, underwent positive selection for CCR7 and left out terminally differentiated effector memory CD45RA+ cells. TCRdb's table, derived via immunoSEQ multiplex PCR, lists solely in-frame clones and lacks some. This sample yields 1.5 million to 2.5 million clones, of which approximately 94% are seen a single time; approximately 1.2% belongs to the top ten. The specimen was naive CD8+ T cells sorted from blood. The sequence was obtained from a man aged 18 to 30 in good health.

The CDR3 DNA reads as TGTGCCAGCAGTTTAGGAGTTGGGTCCGGGGAGCTGTTTTTT. Protein product: CASSLGVGSGELFF. This chain connects TRBV28 to TRBJ2-2; D gene unclear. This CDR3 contains 14 residues. CDR1 is MDHEN and CDR2 is SYDVKM in the germline V gene. V was trimmed by 2 bases and J by 6 bases, leaving 10 bases between them.